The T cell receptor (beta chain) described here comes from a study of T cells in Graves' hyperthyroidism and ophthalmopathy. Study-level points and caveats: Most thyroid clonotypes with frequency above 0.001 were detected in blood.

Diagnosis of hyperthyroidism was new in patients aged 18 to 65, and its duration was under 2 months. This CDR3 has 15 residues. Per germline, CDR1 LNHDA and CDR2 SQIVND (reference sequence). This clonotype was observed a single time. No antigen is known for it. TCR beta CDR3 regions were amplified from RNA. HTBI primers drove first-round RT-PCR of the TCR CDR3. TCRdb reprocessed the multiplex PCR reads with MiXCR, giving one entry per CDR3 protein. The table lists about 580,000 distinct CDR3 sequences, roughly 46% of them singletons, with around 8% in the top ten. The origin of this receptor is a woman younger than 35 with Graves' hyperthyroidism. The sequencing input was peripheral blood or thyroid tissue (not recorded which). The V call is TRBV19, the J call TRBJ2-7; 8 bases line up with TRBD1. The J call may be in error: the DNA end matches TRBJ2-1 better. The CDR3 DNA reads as TGTGCCAGTATCGCCGACAGGGGAGGATACAATGAGCAGTTCTTC. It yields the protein CASIADRGGYNEQFF.